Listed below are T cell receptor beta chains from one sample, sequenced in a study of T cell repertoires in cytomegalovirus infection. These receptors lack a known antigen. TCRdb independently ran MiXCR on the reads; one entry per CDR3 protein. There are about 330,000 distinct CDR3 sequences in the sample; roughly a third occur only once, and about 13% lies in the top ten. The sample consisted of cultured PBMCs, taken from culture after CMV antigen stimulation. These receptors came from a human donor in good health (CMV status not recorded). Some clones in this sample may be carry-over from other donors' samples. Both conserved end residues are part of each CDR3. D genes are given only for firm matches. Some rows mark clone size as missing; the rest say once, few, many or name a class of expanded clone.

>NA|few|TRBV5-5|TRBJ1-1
CASSLLVGTEAFF
TGTGCCAGCAGCTTGTTAGTAGGCACTGAAGCTTTCTTT
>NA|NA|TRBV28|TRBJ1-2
CAAEGGNRYGYTF
TGTGCCGCTGAGGGGGGAAATCGGTATGGCTACACCTTC
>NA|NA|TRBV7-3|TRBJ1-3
CATSSDKHSGNTIYF
TGTGCCACTTCCTCGGACAAACACTCTGGAAACACCATATATTTT
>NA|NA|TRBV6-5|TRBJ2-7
CASSRTNVGYEQYF
TGTGCCAGCAGCCGAACGAACGTTGGTTACGAGCAGTACTTC
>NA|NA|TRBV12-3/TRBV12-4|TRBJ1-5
CASSPAENQPQHF
TGTGCCAGCAGTCCTGCTGAGAATCAGCCCCAGCATTTT
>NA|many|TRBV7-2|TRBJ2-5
CASSFQGGETQYF
TGTGCCAGCAGCTTTCAGGGTGGAGAGACCCAGTACTTC
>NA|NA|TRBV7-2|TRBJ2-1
CASRPSWGYNEQFF
TGTGCCAGCAGACCTTCATGGGGTTACAATGAGCAGTTCTTC
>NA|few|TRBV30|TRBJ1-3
CAWSVRVRGGGTGNTIYF
TGTGCCTGGAGTGTACGGGTTCGGGGCGGTGGAACTGGAAACACCATATATTTT
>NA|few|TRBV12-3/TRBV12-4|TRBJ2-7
CASRGGQTFYEQYF
TGTGCCAGCAGGGGGGGACAGACCTTCTACGAGCAGTACTTC
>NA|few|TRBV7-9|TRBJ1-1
CASSLALGPVNTEAFF
TGTGCCAGCAGCTTAGCGCTGGGGCCAGTGAACACTGAAGCTTTCTTT
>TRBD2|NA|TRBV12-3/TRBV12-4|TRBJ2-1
CASSLTTSGNEQFF
TGTGCCAGCAGTTTAACAACTAGCGGCAATGAGCAGTTCTTC
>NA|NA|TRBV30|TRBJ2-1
CAWSVRGQKVRGNNEQFF
TGTGCCTGGAGTGTACGTGGACAGAAGGTTAGGGGGAACAATGAGCAGTTCTTC
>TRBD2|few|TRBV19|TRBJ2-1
CASSKLASGRTSNEQFF
TGTGCCAGTAGCAAGTTGGCTAGCGGGAGGACTAGCAATGAGCAGTTCTTC
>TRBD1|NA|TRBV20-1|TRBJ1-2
CSARDRTGGNYGYTF
TGCAGTGCTAGAGATCGGACAGGGGGAAACTATGGCTACACCTTC
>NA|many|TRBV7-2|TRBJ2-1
CASSSDWTNYNEQFF
TGTGCCAGCAGTTCGGACTGGACTAACTACAATGAGCAGTTCTTC
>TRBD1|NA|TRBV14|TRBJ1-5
CASSHPVQGAPDQPQHF
TGTGCCAGCAGCCATCCCGTACAGGGGGCTCCTGATCAGCCCCAGCATTTT
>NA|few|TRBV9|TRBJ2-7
CASSHDSYEQYF
TGTGCCAGCAGCCACGACTCCTACGAGCAGTACTTC
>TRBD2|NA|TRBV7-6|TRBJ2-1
CASSPDLGEGRSNEQFF
TGTGCCAGCAGCCCCGACTTGGGGGAGGGGAGGTCCAATGAGCAGTTCTTC
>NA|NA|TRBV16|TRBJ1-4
CASSQLAQASANEKLFF
TGTGCCAGCAGCCAATTGGCCCAGGCGTCAGCTAATGAAAAACTGTTTTTT
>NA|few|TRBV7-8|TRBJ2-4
CASSVDRIKNIQYF
TGTGCCAGCAGTGTTGACAGGATAAAAAACATTCAGTACTTC
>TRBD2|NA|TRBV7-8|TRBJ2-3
CASSLQRETDTQYF
TGTGCCAGCAGCTTACAGCGGGAGACAGATACGCAGTATTTT
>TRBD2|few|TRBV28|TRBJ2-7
CASSSDRGSTSGSSYEQYF
TGTGCCAGCAGTTCGGACAGGGGCTCGACTAGCGGGAGTTCCTACGAGCAGTACTTC
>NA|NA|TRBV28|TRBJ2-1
CASSAGGGRNEQFF
TGTGCCAGCTCCGCTGGCGGGGGCCGTAATGAGCAGTTCTTC
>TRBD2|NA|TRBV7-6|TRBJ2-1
CASSTNLAGGPDEQFF
TGTGCCAGCAGCACCAATCTAGCGGGAGGGCCCGATGAGCAGTTCTTC
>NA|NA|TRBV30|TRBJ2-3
CAWSVVGDTQYF
TGTGCCTGGAGTGTTGTGGGGGATACGCAGTATTTT
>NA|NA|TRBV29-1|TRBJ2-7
CSVVYGSYEQYF
TGCAGCGTTGTATACGGATCCTACGAGCAGTACTTC
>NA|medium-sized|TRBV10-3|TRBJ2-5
CAISEGGVLEETQYF
TGTGCCATCAGTGAGGGAGGGGTGTTAGAAGAGACCCAGTACTTC
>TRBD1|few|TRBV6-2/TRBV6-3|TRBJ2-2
CASSRTGLVFF
TGTGCCAGCAGTCGGACAGGGTTGGTGTTTTTT
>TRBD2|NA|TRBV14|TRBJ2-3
CASSPQREPTDTQYF
TGTGCCAGCAGCCCCCAGCGGGAGCCCACAGATACGCAGTATTTT
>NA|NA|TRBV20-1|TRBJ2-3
CSAIRDLAPTDTQYF
TGCAGTGCTATAAGAGACTTGGCGCCCACAGATACGCAGTATTTT
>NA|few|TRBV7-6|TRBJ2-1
CASSLAASSSYNEQFF
TGTGCCAGCAGCTTAGCCGCAAGTAGCTCCTACAATGAGCAGTTCTTC
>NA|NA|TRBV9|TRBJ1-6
CASSAGTYNSPLHF
TGTGCCAGCAGCGCAGGGACCTATAATTCACCCCTCCACTTT